Listed below are T cell receptor beta chains from one sample, sequenced in a study of technical replicates of blood from several donors. Assay used: immunoSEQ multiplex PCR; TCRdb lists only in-frame clones, some missing. The repertoire holds tens of thousands of clones, more than 90% seen once, with over 0.2% in the top ten. Material: T cells isolated from PBMCs. Receptor source: a human donor in good health. Each CDR3 is given with its conserved first and last residue. Fields, in order: D gene, V gene, clone size, J gene, CDR3 protein, CDR3 DNA. The D gene is left open where the match is weak. A clone size is listed for some rows: how often the clone was seen (once, few, many), or a class if it is expanded.

D gene: NA
V gene: TRBV4-1
clone size: few
J gene: TRBJ2-1
CDR3 protein: CASSQDPADRLLSYNEQFF
CDR3 DNA: TGCGCCAGCAGCCAAGATCCTGCTGACAGGTTACTCTCCTACAATGAGCAGTTCTTC

D gene: TRBD2
V gene: TRBV28
clone size: NA
J gene: TRBJ2-3
CDR3 protein: CASSLAGGGTDTQYF
CDR3 DNA: TGTGCCAGCAGTCTCGCGGGAGGAGGCACAGATACGCAGTATTTT

D gene: NA
V gene: TRBV28
clone size: NA
J gene: TRBJ2-7
CDR3 protein: CASSRHRDVPEQYF
CDR3 DNA: TGTGCCAGCAGCCGACACAGGGACGTACCAGAGCAGTACTTC

D gene: NA
V gene: TRBV13
clone size: NA
J gene: TRBJ2-1
CDR3 protein: CATGASSYNEQFF
CDR3 DNA: TGTGCCACCGGAGCCAGCTCCTACAATGAGCAGTTCTTC

D gene: NA
V gene: TRBV28
clone size: NA
J gene: TRBJ2-3
CDR3 protein: CASSLFSGHTTDTQYF
CDR3 DNA: TGTGCCAGCAGTTTATTCTCGGGACACACCACAGATACGCAGTATTTT

D gene: NA
V gene: TRBV5-1
clone size: NA
J gene: TRBJ1-1
CDR3 protein: CASWNREGTEAFF
CDR3 DNA: TGCGCCAGCTGGAACAGGGAAGGGACTGAAGCTTTCTTT

D gene: NA
V gene: TRBV9
clone size: NA
J gene: TRBJ2-1
CDR3 protein: CASSVGANHEQFF
CDR3 DNA: TGTGCCAGCAGCGTGGGAGCGAACCATGAGCAGTTCTTC

D gene: NA
V gene: TRBV4-1
clone size: NA
J gene: TRBJ2-7
CDR3 protein: CASSQAPGLVYEQYF
CDR3 DNA: TGCGCCAGCAGCCAGGCGCCGGGACTCGTATACGAGCAGTACTTC

D gene: NA
V gene: TRBV4-1
clone size: NA
J gene: TRBJ2-1
CDR3 protein: CASSPPGTSVNEQFF
CDR3 DNA: TGCGCCAGCAGCCCCCCTGGGACTTCAGTCAATGAGCAGTTCTTC

D gene: NA
V gene: TRBV6-1
clone size: once
J gene: TRBJ1-2
CDR3 protein: CASSEGAGYGYTF
CDR3 DNA: TGTGCCAGCAGTGAAGGGGCAGGTTATGGCTACACCTTC

D gene: NA
V gene: TRBV7-9
clone size: NA
J gene: TRBJ1-5
CDR3 protein: CASSPQGTPDNQPQHF
CDR3 DNA: TGTGCCAGCAGCCCGCAGGGGACCCCTGACAATCAGCCCCAGCATTTT

D gene: TRBD1
V gene: TRBV6-5
clone size: NA
J gene: TRBJ2-4
CDR3 protein: CATWDRENIQYF
CDR3 DNA: TGTGCCACCTGGGACAGAGAAAACATTCAGTACTTC

D gene: NA
V gene: TRBV11-3
clone size: NA
J gene: TRBJ1-1
CDR3 protein: CASSFQGQGTEAFF
CDR3 DNA: TGTGCCAGCAGCTTTCAGGGGCAGGGCACTGAAGCTTTCTTT

D gene: NA
V gene: TRBV7-9
clone size: NA
J gene: TRBJ1-5
CDR3 protein: CASSSSGTQPQHF
CDR3 DNA: TGTGCCAGCAGCTCCAGCGGCACTCAGCCCCAGCATTTT

D gene: TRBD1
V gene: TRBV19
clone size: NA
J gene: TRBJ1-4
CDR3 protein: CASSETGVEKLFF
CDR3 DNA: TGTGCCAGTAGTGAGACAGGGGTGGAAAAACTGTTTTTT

D gene: TRBD2
V gene: TRBV11-2
clone size: NA
J gene: TRBJ2-1
CDR3 protein: CASSLTTGLASYNEQFF
CDR3 DNA: TGTGCCAGCAGCTTAACCACGGGACTAGCTTCCTACAATGAGCAGTTCTTC

D gene: NA
V gene: TRBV19
clone size: NA
J gene: TRBJ2-2
CDR3 protein: CASTYTGNTGELFF
CDR3 DNA: TGTGCCAGTACCTATACGGGGAACACCGGGGAGCTGTTTTTT

D gene: NA
V gene: TRBV5-1
clone size: once
J gene: TRBJ2-1
CDR3 protein: CASSLDGVGRIEQFF
CDR3 DNA: TGCGCCAGCAGCTTGGACGGTGTCGGGAGAATCGAGCAGTTCTTC

D gene: TRBD1
V gene: TRBV15
clone size: NA
J gene: TRBJ1-2
CDR3 protein: CATSRQGLGEGYTF
CDR3 DNA: TGTGCCACCAGCCGACAGGGCCTGGGTGAGGGCTACACCTTC

D gene: NA
V gene: TRBV5-4
clone size: NA
J gene: TRBJ2-1
CDR3 protein: CASSLDWANTNEQFF
CDR3 DNA: TGTGCCAGCAGCTTGGACTGGGCGAATACCAATGAGCAGTTCTTC

D gene: TRBD1
V gene: TRBV5-8
clone size: NA
J gene: TRBJ2-7
CDR3 protein: CASSNGQGYEQYF
CDR3 DNA: TGTGCCAGCAGCAACGGACAGGGTTACGAGCAGTACTTC

D gene: TRBD1
V gene: TRBV7-7
clone size: NA
J gene: TRBJ2-1
CDR3 protein: CASSPGTDLGEQFF
CDR3 DNA: TGTGCCAGCAGCCCCGGGACAGACCTTGGGGAGCAGTTCTTC

D gene: TRBD1
V gene: TRBV6-5
clone size: NA
J gene: TRBJ1-1
CDR3 protein: CASGDRGSGEAFF
CDR3 DNA: TGTGCCAGCGGTGACAGGGGATCGGGTGAAGCTTTCTTT

D gene: TRBD1
V gene: TRBV19
clone size: NA
J gene: TRBJ2-5
CDR3 protein: CASSPISRQGVGETQYF
CDR3 DNA: TGTGCCAGCAGCCCCATCTCCCGCCAGGGGGTAGGGGAGACCCAGTACTTC

D gene: NA
V gene: TRBV7-8
clone size: NA
J gene: TRBJ1-6
CDR3 protein: CASSFPRDNLYTLHF
CDR3 DNA: TGTGCCAGCAGCTTTCCCCGGGACAATCTATACACCCTCCACTTT

D gene: TRBD1
V gene: TRBV2
clone size: NA
J gene: TRBJ1-6
CDR3 protein: CARQGQTYNSPLHF
CDR3 DNA: TGTGCCAGGCAGGGACAGACTTATAATTCACCCCTCCACTTT

D gene: NA
V gene: TRBV7-8
clone size: NA
J gene: TRBJ1-2
CDR3 protein: CASSSSADLHYGYTF
CDR3 DNA: TGTGCCAGCAGCTCGAGCGCGGACTTACACTATGGCTACACCTTC

D gene: TRBD1
V gene: TRBV28
clone size: NA
J gene: TRBJ1-2
CDR3 protein: CASSQDRAYGYTF
CDR3 DNA: TGTGCCAGCAGCCAAGACAGGGCCTATGGCTACACCTTC

D gene: NA
V gene: TRBV30
clone size: NA
J gene: TRBJ2-7
CDR3 protein: CAWSSRFSFSYEQYF
CDR3 DNA: TGTGCCTGGAGTAGCCGCTTTTCCTTTTCCTACGAGCAGTACTTC

D gene: NA
V gene: TRBV5-1
clone size: NA
J gene: TRBJ1-3
CDR3 protein: CASSLQGLSGNTIYF
CDR3 DNA: TGCGCCAGCAGCTTGCAGGGTCTCTCTGGAAACACCATATATTTT

D gene: TRBD1
V gene: TRBV18
clone size: NA
J gene: TRBJ1-6
CDR3 protein: CASSPTGDNIYNSPLHF
CDR3 DNA: TGTGCCAGCTCACCTACAGGGGACAACATATATAATTCACCCCTCCACTTT

D gene: TRBD1
V gene: TRBV10-3
clone size: NA
J gene: TRBJ1-5
CDR3 protein: CATQGVDQPQHF
CDR3 DNA: TGTGCCACCCAGGGGGTCGATCAGCCCCAGCATTTT

D gene: NA
V gene: TRBV11-3
clone size: NA
J gene: TRBJ2-7
CDR3 protein: CASSLDLGLQRF
CDR3 DNA: TGTGCCAGCAGCTTAGATCTGGGGCTCCAGCGCTTC

D gene: NA
V gene: TRBV4-1
clone size: NA
J gene: TRBJ1-3
CDR3 protein: CASSQPRETLVGNTIYF
CDR3 DNA: TGCGCCAGCAGCCAACCCCGGGAGACCTTAGTCGGAAACACCATATATTTT

D gene: NA
V gene: TRBV5-1
clone size: NA
J gene: TRBJ2-5
CDR3 protein: CASSLGRQQETQYF
CDR3 DNA: TGCGCCAGCAGCTTGGGCCGACAGCAAGAGACCCAGTACTTC

D gene: NA
V gene: TRBV29-1
clone size: once
J gene: TRBJ1-1
CDR3 protein: CSVGEQVEAFF
CDR3 DNA: TGCAGCGTTGGCGAACAGGTCGAAGCTTTCTTT

D gene: NA
V gene: TRBV7-9
clone size: NA
J gene: TRBJ2-7
CDR3 protein: CASSYLNYEQYF
CDR3 DNA: TGTGCCAGCAGCTATCTAAACTACGAGCAGTACTTC

D gene: TRBD2
V gene: TRBV5-1
clone size: NA
J gene: TRBJ2-7
CDR3 protein: CASSLDPSGRTTYEQYF
CDR3 DNA: TGCGCCAGCAGCTTGGACCCTAGCGGGAGAACAACCTACGAGCAGTACTTC

D gene: TRBD2
V gene: TRBV18
clone size: NA
J gene: TRBJ2-1
CDR3 protein: CASSPLTSGREQFF
CDR3 DNA: TGTGCCAGCTCACCGTTGACTAGCGGGCGTGAGCAGTTCTTC

D gene: NA
V gene: TRBV30
clone size: NA
J gene: TRBJ1-1
CDR3 protein: CAWMGRLNTEAFF
CDR3 DNA: TGTGCCTGGATGGGCAGGTTGAACACTGAAGCTTTCTTT

D gene: NA
V gene: TRBV9
clone size: few
J gene: TRBJ2-6
CDR3 protein: CASSVAPALSSGANVLTF
CDR3 DNA: TGTGCCAGCAGCGTAGCTCCAGCGTTGAGCTCTGGGGCCAACGTCCTGACTTTC

D gene: NA
V gene: TRBV5-1
clone size: NA
J gene: TRBJ2-3
CDR3 protein: CASRAGTTDTQYF
CDR3 DNA: TGCGCCAGCAGGGCCGGGACTACAGATACGCAGTATTTT

D gene: TRBD1
V gene: TRBV2
clone size: NA
J gene: TRBJ1-4
CDR3 protein: CASRFAQGVDEKLFF
CDR3 DNA: TGTGCCAGCAGATTCGCACAGGGGGTAGATGAAAAACTGTTTTTT

D gene: TRBD2
V gene: TRBV5-1
clone size: once
J gene: TRBJ2-7
CDR3 protein: CASSLVAGATYEQYF
CDR3 DNA: TGCGCCAGCAGCTTGGTAGCGGGGGCGACCTACGAGCAGTACTTC